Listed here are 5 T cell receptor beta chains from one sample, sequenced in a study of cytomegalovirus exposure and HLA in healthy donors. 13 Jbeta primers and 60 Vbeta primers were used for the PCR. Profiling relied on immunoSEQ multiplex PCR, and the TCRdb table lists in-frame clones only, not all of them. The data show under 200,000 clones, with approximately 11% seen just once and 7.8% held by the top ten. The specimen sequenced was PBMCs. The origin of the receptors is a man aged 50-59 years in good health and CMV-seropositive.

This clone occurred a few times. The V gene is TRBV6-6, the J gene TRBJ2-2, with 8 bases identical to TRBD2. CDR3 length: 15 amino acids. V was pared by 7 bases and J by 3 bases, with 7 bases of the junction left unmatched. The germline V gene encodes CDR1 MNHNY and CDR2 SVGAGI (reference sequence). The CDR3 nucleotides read TGTGCCAGCAACGGGGGGGCGAAGTACACCGGGGAGCTGTTTTTT. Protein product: CASNGGAKYTGELFF.

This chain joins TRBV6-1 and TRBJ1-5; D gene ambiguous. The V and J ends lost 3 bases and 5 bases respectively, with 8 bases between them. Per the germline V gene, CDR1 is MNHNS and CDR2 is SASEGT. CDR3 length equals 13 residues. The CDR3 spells CASSDVGDQPQHF. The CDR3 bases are TGTGCCAGCAGTGATGTCGGGGATCAGCCCCAGCATTTT.

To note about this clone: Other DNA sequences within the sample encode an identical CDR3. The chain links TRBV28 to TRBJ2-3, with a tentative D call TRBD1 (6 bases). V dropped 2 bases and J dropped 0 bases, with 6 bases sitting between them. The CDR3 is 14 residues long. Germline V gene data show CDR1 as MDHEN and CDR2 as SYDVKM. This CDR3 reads CASSLRGSTDTQYF. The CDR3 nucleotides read TGTGCCAGCAGTTTAAGGGGGAGCACAGATACGCAGTATTTT.

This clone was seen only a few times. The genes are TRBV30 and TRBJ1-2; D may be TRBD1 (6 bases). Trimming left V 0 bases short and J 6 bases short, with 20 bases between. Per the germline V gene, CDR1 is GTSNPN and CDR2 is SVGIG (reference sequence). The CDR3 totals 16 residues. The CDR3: CAWSVQGSHRKDGYTF. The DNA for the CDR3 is TGTGCCTGGAGTGTACAGGGATCCCACCGAAAGGATGGCTACACCTTC.

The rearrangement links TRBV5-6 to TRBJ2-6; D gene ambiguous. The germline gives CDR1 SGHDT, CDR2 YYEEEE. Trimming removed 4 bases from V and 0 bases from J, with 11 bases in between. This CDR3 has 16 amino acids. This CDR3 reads CASSLYRLSGANVLTF. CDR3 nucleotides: TGTGCCAGCAGCCTATACCGTCTCTCTGGGGCCAACGTCCTGACTTTC.